This TCR beta chain was sequenced for a study of blood T cell repertoires in COVID-19. Across the study: COVID-19 samples from acute and convalescent phases originated in the United States, Italy and Spain.

The CDR3 has 15 residues. The V gene lost 2 bases and the J gene lost 2 bases, with 12 bases spanning the gap. The germline gives CDR1 MNHEY, CDR2 SVGAGI. In the authors' workflow: Reference gene primer amplification in the assay estimated nucleated cell counts. Clones were sequenced by immunoSEQ multiplex PCR, and TCRdb holds only the in-frame ones, with some missing. V, J and clone size reflect that table, while D and trimming were determined from the DNA. The sample consists of some 240,000 clones, around 89% of them appearing once. Seattle's enrolled individuals joined amid active infection and were then monitored longitudinally.

The V and J genes are TRBV6-5 and TRBJ2-5, with D perhaps TRBD1 (6 bases). Sequencing was carried out using peripheral blood. The origin of this receptor is a woman aged 55-70 years with COVID-19, enrolled during active disease. The CDR3 region is CASSYGEGQQETQYF. The CDR3 coding sequence is TGTGCCAGCAGTTACGGGGAAGGACAGCAAGAGACCCAGTACTTC.